This T cell receptor beta chain was found in a study of blood T cell repertoires in COVID-19. Study information: Samples representing acute and convalescent COVID-19 were sourced from the United States, Italy and Spain. Sample material is recorded as cDNA or gDNA derived from T cells, B-cell-depleted T cells, or PBMCs.

V lost 9 bases and J lost 1, with 12 bases in between. This CDR3 has 14 residues. Germline V lookup: CDR1 SNHLY, CDR2 FYNNEI. The assay was immunoSEQ multiplex PCR, and TCRdb's table has in-frame clones only and misses some. This sample yields roughly 340,000 clones, of which 88% are seen a single time; approximately 7.4% belongs to the top ten. The genes are TRBV2 and TRBJ2-2; D may be TRBD1 (6 bases). This clonotype originated in a woman in her seventies with COVID-19, enrolled during active disease. Sequenced input: peripheral blood. Written as DNA, the CDR3 is TGTGCCAGTAGGGGGACACTGAACACCGGGGAGCTGTTTTTT. The encoded protein is CASRGTLNTGELFF.